Each of the 16 T cell receptor beta chains below was sequenced from the same sample in a study. TCRdb itself ran the 5' RACE reads through MiXCR, one entry per CDR3 protein. Of 60,000 to 65,000 distinct CDR3 sequences in the sample, 30% are singletons; the top ten hold 2% to 2.5%. Source material: tumor-infiltrating naive CD4+ T cells sorted from the breast tumor. The sample's subset: naive CD4+ T cells, CD4+CD45RA+CD25-. The receptors derive from a female donor with breast cancer.

This clonotype has just a few counts. This sequence joins TRBV20-1 and TRBJ1-1; D is undetermined. V lost 5 bases and J lost 6, with 10 bases in between. CDR3 size: 11 residues. Looked up from germline, CDR1 is DFQATT and CDR2 is SNEGSKA (reference sequence). The CDR3 coding sequence is TGCAGTGCTTCCCCGTTCGCTGAAGCTTTCTTT. Encoded protein: CSASPFAEAFF.

With regard to this clonotype: Being one base from a much bigger clone, this may be a read error. This chain connects TRBV29-1 to TRBJ2-3, with D possibly matching TRBD2 (5 bases). This CDR3 contains 13 residues. Per the germline V gene, CDR1 is SQVTM and CDR2 is ANQGSEA. CDR3 in amino acids: CGVEESGRDTQYF. For the CDR3, the DNA is TGCGGCGTTGAAGAGAGCGGCAGAGATACGCAGTATTTT.

The CDR3 nucleotides read TGCAGTGCCAAAACAACCGGGCCCAAAGGGAACATTCAGTACTTC. Amino acid sequence: CSAKTTGPKGNIQYF. The chain has TRBV20-1 and TRBJ2-4; the D is unclear. Trimming took off 6 bases at V and 7 bases at J, with 22 bases between the two ends. Germline V lookup: CDR1 DFQATT, CDR2 SNEGSKA (reference sequence). The CDR3 totals 15 residues.

The sample holds many counts of this clonotype. The gene calls are TRBV24-1 and TRBJ2-1, with unresolved D. This CDR3 contains 12 residues. V lost 4 bases and J lost 5, with 5 bases in between. The V gene's germline CDR1 is KGHDR and CDR2 SFDVKD. The CDR3 sequence: CATSESNNEQFF. The CDR3 DNA sequence: TGTGCCACCAGTGAGTCAAACAATGAGCAGTTCTTC.

This clonotype came up a few times. The V gene is TRBV5-1, the J gene TRBJ2-7; possible D gene TRBD2, 6 bases. Between the trimmed V and J ends, which lost 2 bases and 4 bases, there was a span of 22 bases. This CDR3 contains 17 residues. CDR1 and CDR2 from the germline V gene are SGHRS and YFSETQ. CDR3 sequence (DNA): TGCGCCAGCAGCTTACAGGTTAACGGGGGTAATGGATACGAGCAGTACTTC. Its translation is CASSLQVNGGNGYEQYF.

The chain has TRBV6-5 and TRBJ1-3; no clear D. Trimming pared 5 bases from V and 0 bases from J, leaving 14 bases between. The germline V gene has CDR1 MNHEY and CDR2 SVGAGI. There are 16 residues in the CDR3. The CDR3 protein is CASSIAGPSSGNTIYF. CDR3 bases: TGTGCCAGCAGTATCGCAGGTCCGAGCTCTGGAAACACCATATATTTT.

This clonotype counts as medium-sized (0.01 to 0.1%). This chain joins TRBV7-2 and TRBJ1-6, with D tentatively TRBD1 (6 bases). With 1 base removed from V and 14 bases from J, the gap between germline ends came to 9 bases. This CDR3 is built from 12 residues. The germline CDR1 and CDR2 sequences are SGHTA and FQGNSA. As DNA, the CDR3 is TGTGCCAGCAGCTTAGATGCAGGGGCCCTCCACTTT. Translation gives CASSLDAGALHF.

This clonotype is medium-sized. This sequence joins TRBV5-1 and TRBJ2-1; D gene ambiguous. Deletions cut 0 bases from V and 6 bases from J, with 7 bases between. The CDR3 has 13 amino acids. In germline, CDR1 is SGHRS, CDR2 YFSETQ. In DNA, the CDR3 is TGCGCCAGCAGCTTGGGGCAGCTCAATGAGCAGTTCTTC. Its protein product is CASSLGQLNEQFF. Full variable domain (rest looked up from reference TRBV5-1 and TRBJ2-1): KAGVTQTPRYLIKTRGQQVTLSCSPISGHRSVSWYQQTPGQGLQFLFEYFSETQRNKGNFPGRFSGRQFSNSRSEMNVSTLELGDSALYLCASSLGQLNEQFFGPGTRLTVL.

In this sample, this clonotype turned up a few times. This chain links TRBV6-5 with TRBJ1-2; no reliable D call. Trimming shortened V by 8 bases and J by 5 bases, and 12 bases separated the two germline ends. The CDR3 extends over 12 amino acids. Germline assignment: CDR1 MNHEY and CDR2 SVGAGI. The CDR3 nucleotides are TGTGCCAGCTACCATCGACTTTATGGCTACACCTTC. Translated, it gives CASYHRLYGYTF.

This clonotype occurred a few times. The chain uses TRBV7-8 and TRBJ2-3; D ambiguous. Trimming pared 1 base from V and 6 bases from J, leaving 8 bases between. Germline CDR1 SGHVS, CDR2 FQNEAQ. There are 13 residues in the CDR3. CDR3 nucleotide sequence: TGTGCCAGCAGCTTAGGGACGTTCGATACGCAGTATTTT. It yields the protein CASSLGTFDTQYF.

As to this clonotype: Its ends do not fully match the called genes, so a read error is possible. The chain links TRBV6-2 or TRBV6-3 to TRBJ2-3, with D perhaps TRBD2 (6 bases). The CDR3 has 14 amino acids. Per the germline V gene, CDR1 is MNHEY and CDR2 is SVGEGT. This chain's CDR3 is CTSSYRTTPDTQYF. For the CDR3, the DNA is TGTACCAGCAGTTATAGGACTACCCCAGATACGCAGTATTTT.

The chain couples TRBV20-1 to TRBJ2-7; D is perhaps TRBD1 (6 bases). The length of the CDR3 is 12 residues. Between the trimmed V and J ends, which lost 7 bases and 6 bases, there was a span of 16 bases. Germline V gene data show CDR1 as DFQATT and CDR2 as SNEGSKA (reference sequence). CDR3 protein: CSVVTGLSEQYF. In nucleotides, the CDR3 is TGCAGTGTTGTGACAGGATTGTCCGAGCAGTACTTC.

The chain joins TRBV4-3 to TRBJ2-3, with D possibly matching TRBD1 (6 bases). V lost 4 bases to trimming and J lost 8 bases, with 22 bases between them. Germline CDR1 reads LGHNA; CDR2 reads YSLEER. The CDR3 totals 16 residues. DNA for the CDR3: TGCGCCAGCAGCCGGAAAGGGACAACGGATGGTGGTACGCAGTATTTT. Its protein is CASSRKGTTDGGTQYF.

V usage is TRBV12-3 or TRBV12-4 and J usage is TRBJ2-5; D may be TRBD1 or TRBD2 (6 bases each). Trimming removed 5 bases from V and 5 bases from J, with 12 bases in between. The CDR3 is 13 residues long. The DNA of the CDR3 is TGTGCCAGCAGTGTAGAAGGGGGGGAGACCCAGTACTTC. Amino acid sequence: CASSVEGGETQYF.

This clonotype was seen a few times. This chain joins TRBV6-5 and TRBJ2-2; 8 bases match TRBD2. J gave up 2 bases and V 8 bases, and 10 bases lay outside the gene matches. Germline loops: CDR1 MNHEY, CDR2 SVGAGI. This CDR3 contains 16 residues. The CDR3, as DNA: TGTGCCAGCCACCATTCGGCGGGGGGCAACACCGGGGAGCTGTTTTTT. Amino acid sequence: CASHHSAGGNTGELFF.

This clonotype was recorded at least ten times. The V gene is TRBV4-1, the J gene TRBJ2-5, with D perhaps given as TRBD1 or TRBD2 (5 bases each). Germline V CDR1 and CDR2: MGHRA, YSYEKL. The V and J ends lost 0 bases and 6 bases respectively, with 11 bases between them. There are 14 residues in the CDR3. CDR3 DNA: TGCGCCAGCAGCCAAGACGCCGGGACGAAGACCCAGTACTTC. As protein: CASSQDAGTKTQYF.